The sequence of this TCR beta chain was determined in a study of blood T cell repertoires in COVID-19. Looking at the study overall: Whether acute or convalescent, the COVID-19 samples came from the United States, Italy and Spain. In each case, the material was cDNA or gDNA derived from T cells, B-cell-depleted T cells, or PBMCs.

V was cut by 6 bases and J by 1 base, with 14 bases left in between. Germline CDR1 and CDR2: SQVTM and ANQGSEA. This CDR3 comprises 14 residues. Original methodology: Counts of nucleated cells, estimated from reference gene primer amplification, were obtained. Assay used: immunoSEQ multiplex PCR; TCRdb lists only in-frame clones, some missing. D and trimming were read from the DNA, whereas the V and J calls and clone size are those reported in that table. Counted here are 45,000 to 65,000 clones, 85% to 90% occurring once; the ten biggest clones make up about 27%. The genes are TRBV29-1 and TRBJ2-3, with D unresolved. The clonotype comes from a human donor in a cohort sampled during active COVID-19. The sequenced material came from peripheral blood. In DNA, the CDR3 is TGCAGCGTCTCCCGGCCGCTAGGCACAGATACGCAGTATTTT. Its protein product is CSVSRPLGTDTQYF.